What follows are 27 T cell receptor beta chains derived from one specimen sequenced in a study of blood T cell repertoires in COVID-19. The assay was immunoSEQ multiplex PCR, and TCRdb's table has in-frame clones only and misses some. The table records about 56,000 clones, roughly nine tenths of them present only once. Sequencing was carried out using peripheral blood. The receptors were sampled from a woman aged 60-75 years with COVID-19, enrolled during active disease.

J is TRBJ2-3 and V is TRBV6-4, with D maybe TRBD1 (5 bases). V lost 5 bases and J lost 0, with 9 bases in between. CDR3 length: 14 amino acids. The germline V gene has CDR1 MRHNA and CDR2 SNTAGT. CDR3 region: CASSIRASTDTQYF. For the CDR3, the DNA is TGTGCCAGCAGTATCAGGGCTAGCACAGATACGCAGTATTTT.

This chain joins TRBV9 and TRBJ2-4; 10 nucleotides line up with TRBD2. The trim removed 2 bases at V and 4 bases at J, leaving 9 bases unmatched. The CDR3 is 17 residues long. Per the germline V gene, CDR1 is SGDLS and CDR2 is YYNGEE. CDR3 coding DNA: TGTGCCAGCAGCGTCGAGCGGGAGGGCCTTTGGAAAAACATTCAGTACTTC. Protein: CASSVEREGLWKNIQYF. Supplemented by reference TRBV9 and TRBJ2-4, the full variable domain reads DSGVTQTPKHLITATGQRVTLRCSPRSGDLSVYWYQQSLDQGLQFLIQYYNGEERAKGNILERFSAQQFPDLHSELNLSSLELGDSALYFCASSVEREGLWKNIQYFGAGTRLSVL.

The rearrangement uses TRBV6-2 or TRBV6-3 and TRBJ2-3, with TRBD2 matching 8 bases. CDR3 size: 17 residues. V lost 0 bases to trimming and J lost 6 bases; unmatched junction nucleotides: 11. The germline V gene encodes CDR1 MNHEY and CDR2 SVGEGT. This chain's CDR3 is CASSYSRSGGSKDTQYF. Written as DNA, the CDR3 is TGTGCCAGCAGTTACTCGAGATCGGGAGGGTCAAAGGATACGCAGTATTTT.

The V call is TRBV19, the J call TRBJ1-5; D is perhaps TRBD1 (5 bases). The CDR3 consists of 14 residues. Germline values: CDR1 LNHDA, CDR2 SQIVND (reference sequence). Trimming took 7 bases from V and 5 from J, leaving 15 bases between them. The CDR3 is CASNWGRLHQPQHF. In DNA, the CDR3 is TGTGCCAGTAACTGGGGGAGGCTCCATCAGCCCCAGCATTTT.

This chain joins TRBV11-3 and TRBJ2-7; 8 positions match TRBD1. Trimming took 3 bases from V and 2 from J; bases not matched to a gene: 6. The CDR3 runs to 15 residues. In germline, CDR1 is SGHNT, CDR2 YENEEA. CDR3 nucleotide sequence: TGTGCCAGCAGCTTTACAGGGGGACCTACCTACGAGCAGTACTTC. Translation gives CASSFTGGPTYEQYF.

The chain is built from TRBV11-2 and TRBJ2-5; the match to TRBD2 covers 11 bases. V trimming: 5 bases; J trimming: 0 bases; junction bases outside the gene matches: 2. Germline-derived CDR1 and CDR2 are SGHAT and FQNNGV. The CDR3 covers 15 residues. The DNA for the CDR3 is TGTGCCAGCAGCCCACTAGCGGGGGACCAAGAGACCCAGTACTTC. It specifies CASSPLAGDQETQYF.

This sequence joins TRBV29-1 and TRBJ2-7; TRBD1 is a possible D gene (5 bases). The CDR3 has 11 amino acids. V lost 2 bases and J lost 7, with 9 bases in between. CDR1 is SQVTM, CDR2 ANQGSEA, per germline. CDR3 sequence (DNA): TGCAGCGTTGAACAGGGTTGGGAGCAGTACTTC. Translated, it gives CSVEQGWEQYF.

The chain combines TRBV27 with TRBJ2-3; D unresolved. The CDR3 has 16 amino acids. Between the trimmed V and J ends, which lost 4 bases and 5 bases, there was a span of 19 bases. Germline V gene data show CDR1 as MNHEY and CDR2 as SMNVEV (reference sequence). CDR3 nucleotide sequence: TGTGCCAGCAGTTCCTACAGTGTCGCACTGGGAGATACGCAGTATTTT. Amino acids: CASSSYSVALGDTQYF.

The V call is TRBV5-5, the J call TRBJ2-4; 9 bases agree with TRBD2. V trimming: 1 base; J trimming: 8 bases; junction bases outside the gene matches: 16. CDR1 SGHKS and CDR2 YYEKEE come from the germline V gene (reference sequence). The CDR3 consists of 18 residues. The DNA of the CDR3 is TGTGCCAGCAGCTTGTCCCACACGCGGGAGGGGGCCGTCGACATTCAGTACTTC. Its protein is CASSLSHTREGAVDIQYF.

For the CDR3, the DNA is TGTGCCAGCAGCCCACAAGCCCACAGGGGGCAGTTCTTC. Translated, it gives CASSPQAHRGQFF. The V gene is TRBV7-2, the J gene TRBJ2-1; 7 bases map to TRBD1. J gave up 12 bases and V 5 bases, and 10 bases lay outside the gene matches. The CDR3 sequence is 13 residues long. Germline assignment: CDR1 SGHTA and CDR2 FQGNSA.

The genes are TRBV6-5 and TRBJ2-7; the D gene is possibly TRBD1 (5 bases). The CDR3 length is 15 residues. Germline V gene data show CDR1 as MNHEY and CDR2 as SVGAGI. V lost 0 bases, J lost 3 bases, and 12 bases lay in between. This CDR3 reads CASSYSRQGGYEQYF. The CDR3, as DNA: TGTGCCAGCAGTTACTCGAGGCAGGGCGGCTACGAGCAGTACTTC.

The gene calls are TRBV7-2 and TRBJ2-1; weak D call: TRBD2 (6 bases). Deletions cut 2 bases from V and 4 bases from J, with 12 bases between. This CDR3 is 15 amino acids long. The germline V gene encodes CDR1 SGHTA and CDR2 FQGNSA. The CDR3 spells CASSLWGGEYNEQFF. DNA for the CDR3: TGTGCCAGCAGCTTATGGGGCGGGGAGTACAATGAGCAGTTCTTC.

CDR3 sequence reads: CASSLQGGMNQPQHF. As DNA, the CDR3 is TGTGCCAGCAGCCTACAGGGAGGGATGAATCAGCCCCAGCATTTT. The chain recombines TRBV7-2 with TRBJ1-5, with D tentatively TRBD1 (6 bases). CDR1 is SGHTA, CDR2 FQGNSA, per germline. V was trimmed by 5 bases and J by 4 bases, leaving 15 bases between them. This CDR3 is built from 15 residues.

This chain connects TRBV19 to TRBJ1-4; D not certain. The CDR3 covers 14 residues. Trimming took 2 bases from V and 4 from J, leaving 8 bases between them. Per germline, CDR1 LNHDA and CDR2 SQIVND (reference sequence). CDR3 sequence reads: CASSITALNEKLFF. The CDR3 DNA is TGTGCCAGTAGTATAACAGCCCTTAATGAAAAACTGTTTTTT.

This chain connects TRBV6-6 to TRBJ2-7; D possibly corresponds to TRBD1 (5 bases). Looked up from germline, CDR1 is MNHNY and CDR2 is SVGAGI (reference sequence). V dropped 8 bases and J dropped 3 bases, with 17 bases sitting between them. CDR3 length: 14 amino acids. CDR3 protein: CASQYRTLDYEQYF. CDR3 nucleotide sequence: TGTGCCAGCCAGTACAGGACCCTGGACTACGAGCAGTACTTC.

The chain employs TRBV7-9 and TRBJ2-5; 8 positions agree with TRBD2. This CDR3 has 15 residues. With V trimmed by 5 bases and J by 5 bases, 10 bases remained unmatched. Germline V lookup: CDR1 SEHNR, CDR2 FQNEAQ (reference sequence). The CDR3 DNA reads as TGTGCCAGCAGCCCTCCGGGGGGGCGGAGTGAGACCCAGTACTTC. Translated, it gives CASSPPGGRSETQYF.

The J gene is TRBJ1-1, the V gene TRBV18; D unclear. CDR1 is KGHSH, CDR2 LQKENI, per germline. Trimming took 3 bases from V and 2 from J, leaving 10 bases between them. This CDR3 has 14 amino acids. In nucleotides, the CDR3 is TGTGCCAGCTCACCCGAACATAGCAACACTGAAGCTTTCTTT. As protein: CASSPEHSNTEAFF. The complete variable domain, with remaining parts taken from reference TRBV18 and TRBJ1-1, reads NAGVMQNPRHLVRRRGQEARLRCSPMKGHSHVYWYRQLPEEGLKFMVYLQKENIIDESGMPKERFSAEFPKEGPSILRIQQVVRGDSAAYFCASSPEHSNTEAFFGQGTRLTVV.

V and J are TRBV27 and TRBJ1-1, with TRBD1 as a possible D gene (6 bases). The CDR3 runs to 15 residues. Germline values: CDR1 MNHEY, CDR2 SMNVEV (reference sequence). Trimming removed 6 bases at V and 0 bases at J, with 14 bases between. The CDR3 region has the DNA TGTGCCAGCAGCTTCGCTAGGGGGATGAACACTGAAGCTTTCTTT. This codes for CASSFARGMNTEAFF.

The CDR3 bases are TGTGCCAGCAGCTCCTATTTTAGCGGGGGAAACTACGAGCAGTACTTC. Translated: CASSSYFSGGNYEQYF. This chain uses TRBV5-4 with TRBJ2-7; 9 nucleotides agree with TRBD2. CDR1 SGHNT and CDR2 YYREEE come from the germline V gene (reference sequence). After removal of 3 bases from V and 3 bases from J, the junction contained 10 bases not matched to a gene. The CDR3 runs 16 residues.

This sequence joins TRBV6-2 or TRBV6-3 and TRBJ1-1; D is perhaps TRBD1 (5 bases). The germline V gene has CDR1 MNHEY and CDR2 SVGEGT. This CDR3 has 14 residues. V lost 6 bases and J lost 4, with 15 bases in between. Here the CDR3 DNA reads TGTGCCAGCAGCCAAAATCAGGGAGGCACTGAAGCTTTCTTT. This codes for CASSQNQGGTEAFF.

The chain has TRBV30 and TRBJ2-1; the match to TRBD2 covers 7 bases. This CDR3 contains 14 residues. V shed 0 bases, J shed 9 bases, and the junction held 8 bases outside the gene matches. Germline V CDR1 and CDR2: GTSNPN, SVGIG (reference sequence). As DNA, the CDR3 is TGTGCCTGGAGTGTAGAAGCGGGATGGATTGAGCAGTTCTTC. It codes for CAWSVEAGWIEQFF. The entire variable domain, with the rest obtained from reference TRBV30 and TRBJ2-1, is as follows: SQTIHQWPATLVQPVGSPLSLECTVEGTSNPNLYWYRQAAGRGLQLLFYSVGIGQISSEVPQNLSASRPQDRQFILSSKKLLLSDSGFYLCAWSVEAGWIEQFFGPGTRLTVL.

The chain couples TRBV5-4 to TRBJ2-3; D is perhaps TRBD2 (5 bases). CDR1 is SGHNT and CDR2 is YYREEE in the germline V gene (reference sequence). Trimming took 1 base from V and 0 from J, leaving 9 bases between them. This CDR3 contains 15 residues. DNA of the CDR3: TGTGCCAGCAGCTTGACTCCGGGGAGCACAGATACGCAGTATTTT. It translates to CASSLTPGSTDTQYF.

CDR3 in amino acids: CAWSSGRIDTQYF. The CDR3 DNA is TGTGCCTGGAGTAGCGGAAGAATAGATACGCAGTATTTT. The V gene is TRBV30, the J gene TRBJ2-3; possible D gene TRBD2, 5 bases. CDR3 length: 13 amino acids. Trimming removed 2 bases at V and 5 bases at J, with 11 bases between. Per germline, CDR1 GTSNPN and CDR2 SVGIG (reference sequence).

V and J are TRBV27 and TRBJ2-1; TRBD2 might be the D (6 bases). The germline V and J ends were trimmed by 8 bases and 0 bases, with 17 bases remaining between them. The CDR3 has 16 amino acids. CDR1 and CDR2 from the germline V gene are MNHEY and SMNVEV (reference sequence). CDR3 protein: CASLGSGLSSYNEQFF. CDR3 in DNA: TGTGCCAGCCTTGGGTCGGGACTCAGCTCCTACAATGAGCAGTTCTTC.

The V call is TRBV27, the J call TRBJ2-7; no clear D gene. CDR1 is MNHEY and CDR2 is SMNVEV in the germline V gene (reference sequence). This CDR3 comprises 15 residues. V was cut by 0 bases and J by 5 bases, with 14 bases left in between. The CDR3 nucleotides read TGTGCCAGCAGTTTATCCCTTGCCCTTCAGGACGAGCAGTACTTC. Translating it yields CASSLSLALQDEQYF.

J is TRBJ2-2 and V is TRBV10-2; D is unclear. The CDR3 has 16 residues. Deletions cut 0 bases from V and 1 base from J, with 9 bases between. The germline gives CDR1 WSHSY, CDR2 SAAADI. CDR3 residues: CASSESRSGNTGELFF. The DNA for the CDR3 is TGCGCCAGCAGTGAGTCGAGATCAGGGAACACCGGGGAGCTGTTTTTT.

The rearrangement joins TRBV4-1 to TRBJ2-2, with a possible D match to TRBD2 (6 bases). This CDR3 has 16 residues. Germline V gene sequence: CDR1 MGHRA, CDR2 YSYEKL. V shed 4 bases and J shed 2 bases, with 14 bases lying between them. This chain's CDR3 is CASSPSGTRNTGELFF. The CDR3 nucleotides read TGCGCCAGCAGCCCCTCCGGGACTCGAAACACCGGGGAGCTGTTTTTT.